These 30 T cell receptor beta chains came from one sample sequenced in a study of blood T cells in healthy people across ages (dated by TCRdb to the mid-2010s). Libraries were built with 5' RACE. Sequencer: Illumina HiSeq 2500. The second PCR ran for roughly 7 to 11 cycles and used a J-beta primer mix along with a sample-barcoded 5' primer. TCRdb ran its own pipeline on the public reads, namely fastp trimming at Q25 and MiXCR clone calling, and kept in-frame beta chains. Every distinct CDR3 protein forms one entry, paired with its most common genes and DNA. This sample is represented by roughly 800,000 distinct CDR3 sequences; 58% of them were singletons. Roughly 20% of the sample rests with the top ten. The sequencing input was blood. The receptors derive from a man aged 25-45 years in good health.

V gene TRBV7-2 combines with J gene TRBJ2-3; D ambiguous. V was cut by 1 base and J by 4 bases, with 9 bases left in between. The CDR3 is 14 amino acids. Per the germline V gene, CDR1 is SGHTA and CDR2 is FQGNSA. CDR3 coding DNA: TGTGCCAGCAGCTTAGACTTAAGGTCAGATACGCAGTATTTT. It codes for CASSLDLRSDTQYF.

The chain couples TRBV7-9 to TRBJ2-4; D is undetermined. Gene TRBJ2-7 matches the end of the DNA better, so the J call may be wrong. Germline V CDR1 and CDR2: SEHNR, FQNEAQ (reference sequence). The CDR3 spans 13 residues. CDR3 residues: CASSLSVAYEQYF. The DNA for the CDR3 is TGTGCCAGCAGCTTGTCAGTAGCCTACGAGCAGTACTTC.

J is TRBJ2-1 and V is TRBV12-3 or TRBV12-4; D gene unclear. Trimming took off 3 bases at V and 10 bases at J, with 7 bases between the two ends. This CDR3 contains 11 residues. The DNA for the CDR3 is TGTGCCAGCAGTTTGGCACACGAGCAGTTCTTC. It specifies CASSLAHEQFF.

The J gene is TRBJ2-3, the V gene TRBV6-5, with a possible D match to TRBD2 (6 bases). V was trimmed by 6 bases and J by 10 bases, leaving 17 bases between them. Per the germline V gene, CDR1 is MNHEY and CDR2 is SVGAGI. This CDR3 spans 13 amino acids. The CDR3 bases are TGTGCCAGCAGAGCCGGGAGCCCGGTCGCGCAGTATTTT. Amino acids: CASRAGSPVAQYF.

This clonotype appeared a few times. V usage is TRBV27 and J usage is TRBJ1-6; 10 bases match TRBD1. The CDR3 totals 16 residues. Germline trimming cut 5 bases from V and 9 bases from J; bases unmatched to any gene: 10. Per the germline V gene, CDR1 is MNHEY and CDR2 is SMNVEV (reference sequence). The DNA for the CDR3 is TGTGCCAGCAGTCGGTCCGGGACAGGGGCGGGTTCACCCCTCCACTTT. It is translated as CASSRSGTGAGSPLHF.

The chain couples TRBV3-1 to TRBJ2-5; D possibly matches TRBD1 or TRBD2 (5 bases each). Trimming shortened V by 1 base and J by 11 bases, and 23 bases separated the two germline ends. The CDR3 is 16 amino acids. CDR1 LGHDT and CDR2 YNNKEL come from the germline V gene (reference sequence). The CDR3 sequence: CASSQVGGRRKGEQYF. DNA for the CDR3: TGTGCCAGCAGCCAAGTTGGGGGACGAAGGAAGGGTGAGCAGTACTTC.

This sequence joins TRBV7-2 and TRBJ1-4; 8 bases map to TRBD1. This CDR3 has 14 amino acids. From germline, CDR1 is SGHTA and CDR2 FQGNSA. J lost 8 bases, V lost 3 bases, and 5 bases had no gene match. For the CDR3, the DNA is TGTGCCAGCAGCTTCGGACAGGGTGGAGAAAAACTGTTTTTT. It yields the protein CASSFGQGGEKLFF.

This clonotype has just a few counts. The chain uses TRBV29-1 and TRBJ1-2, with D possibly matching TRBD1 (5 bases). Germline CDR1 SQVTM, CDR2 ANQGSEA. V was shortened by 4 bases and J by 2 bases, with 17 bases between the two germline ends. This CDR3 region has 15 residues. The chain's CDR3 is CSVVPQGTVNYGYTF. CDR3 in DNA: TGCAGCGTTGTGCCCCAAGGGACGGTGAACTATGGCTACACCTTC.

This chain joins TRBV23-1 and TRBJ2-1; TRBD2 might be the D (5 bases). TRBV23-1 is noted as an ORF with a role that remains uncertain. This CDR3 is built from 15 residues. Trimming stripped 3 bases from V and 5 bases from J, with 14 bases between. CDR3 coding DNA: TGCGCCAGCAGTCACGGCAGAGGGTCCAACAATGAGCAGTTCTTC. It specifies CASSHGRGSNNEQFF.

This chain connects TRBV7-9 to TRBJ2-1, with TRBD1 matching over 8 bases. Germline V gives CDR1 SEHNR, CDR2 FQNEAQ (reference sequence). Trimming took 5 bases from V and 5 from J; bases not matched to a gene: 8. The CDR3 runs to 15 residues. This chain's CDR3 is CASSPRLDRDNEQFF. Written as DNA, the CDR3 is TGTGCCAGCAGCCCAAGATTGGACAGGGACAATGAGCAGTTCTTC.

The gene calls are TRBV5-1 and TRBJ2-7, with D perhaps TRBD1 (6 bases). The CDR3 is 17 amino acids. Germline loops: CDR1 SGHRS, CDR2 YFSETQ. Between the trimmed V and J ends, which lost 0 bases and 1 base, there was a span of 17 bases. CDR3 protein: CASSLVTAGVRSYEQYF. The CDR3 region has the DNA TGCGCCAGCAGCTTGGTCACAGCAGGGGTAAGGTCCTACGAGCAGTACTTC.

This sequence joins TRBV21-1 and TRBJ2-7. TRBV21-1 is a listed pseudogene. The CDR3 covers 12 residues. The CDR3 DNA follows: TGTGCCAGCAGCAAGAATTCCTACGAGCAGTACTTC. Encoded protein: CASSKNSYEQYF.

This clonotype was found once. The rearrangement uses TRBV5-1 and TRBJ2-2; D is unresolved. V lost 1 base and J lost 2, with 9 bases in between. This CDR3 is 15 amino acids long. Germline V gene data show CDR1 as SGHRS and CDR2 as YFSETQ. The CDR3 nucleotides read TGCGCCAGCAGCTTGAATCCACGTAACACCGGGGAGCTGTTTTTT. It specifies CASSLNPRNTGELFF.

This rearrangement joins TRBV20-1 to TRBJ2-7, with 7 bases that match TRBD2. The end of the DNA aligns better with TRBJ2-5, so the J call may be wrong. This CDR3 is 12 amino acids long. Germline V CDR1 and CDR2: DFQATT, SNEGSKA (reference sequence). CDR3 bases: TGCAGTGCCTTCGGGGGGATAGAGACCCAGTACTTC. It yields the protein CSAFGGIETQYF.

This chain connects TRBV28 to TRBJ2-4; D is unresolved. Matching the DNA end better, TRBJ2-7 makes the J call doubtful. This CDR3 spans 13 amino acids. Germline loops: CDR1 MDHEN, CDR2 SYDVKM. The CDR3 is CASSVSQAYEQYF. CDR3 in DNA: TGTGCCAGCAGTGTATCACAAGCCTACGAGCAGTACTTC.

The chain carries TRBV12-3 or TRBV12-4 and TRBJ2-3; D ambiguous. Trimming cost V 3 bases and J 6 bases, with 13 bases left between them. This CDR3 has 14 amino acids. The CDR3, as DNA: TGTGCCAGCAGTTTCAGAGAGAGGCTCGATACGCAGTATTTT. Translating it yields CASSFRERLDTQYF.

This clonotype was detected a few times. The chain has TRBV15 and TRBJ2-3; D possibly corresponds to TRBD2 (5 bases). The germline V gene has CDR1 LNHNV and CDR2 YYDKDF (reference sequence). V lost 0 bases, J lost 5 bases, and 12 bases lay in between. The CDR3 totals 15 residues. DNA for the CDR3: TGTGCCACCAGCAGAGATGTTCCGGCGGGAGATACGCAGTATTTT. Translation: CATSRDVPAGDTQYF.

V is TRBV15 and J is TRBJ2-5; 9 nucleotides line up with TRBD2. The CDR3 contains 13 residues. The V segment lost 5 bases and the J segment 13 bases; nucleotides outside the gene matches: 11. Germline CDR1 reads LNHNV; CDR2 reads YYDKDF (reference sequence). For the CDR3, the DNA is TGTGCCACCAGCCTTGGGACTAGCCGACCCCTGTACTTC. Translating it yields CATSLGTSRPLYF.

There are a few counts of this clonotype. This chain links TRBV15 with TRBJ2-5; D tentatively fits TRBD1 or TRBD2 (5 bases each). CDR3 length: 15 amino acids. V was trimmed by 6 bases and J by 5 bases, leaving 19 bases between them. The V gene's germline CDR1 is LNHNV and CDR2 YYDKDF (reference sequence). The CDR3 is CATSPQGGQWETQYF. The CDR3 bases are TGTGCCACCAGTCCCCAAGGAGGACAATGGGAGACCCAGTACTTC.

CDR3 protein: CASSPPTGAPRGYTF. In DNA form, the CDR3 reads TGTGCCAGCTCACCCCCGACAGGGGCTCCTAGAGGCTACACCTTC. The chain has TRBV18 and TRBJ1-2; 8 bases match TRBD1. The trim removed 3 bases at V and 8 bases at J, leaving 11 bases unmatched. The CDR3 covers 15 residues. Germline CDR1 is KGHSH and CDR2 is LQKENI.

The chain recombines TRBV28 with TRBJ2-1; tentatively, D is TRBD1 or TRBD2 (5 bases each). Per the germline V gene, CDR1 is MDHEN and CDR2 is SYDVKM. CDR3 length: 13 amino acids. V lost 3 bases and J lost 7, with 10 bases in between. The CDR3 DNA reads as TGTGCCAGCAGTTTCCAGAGGGGAAATGAGCAGTTCTTC. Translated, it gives CASSFQRGNEQFF.

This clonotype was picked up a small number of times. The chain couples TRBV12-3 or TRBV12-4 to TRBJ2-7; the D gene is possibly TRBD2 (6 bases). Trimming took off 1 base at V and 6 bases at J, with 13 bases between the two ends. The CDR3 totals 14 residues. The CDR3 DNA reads TGTGCCAGCAGTTTAGGGGGGGTGGGATCCGAGCAGTACTTC. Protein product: CASSLGGVGSEQYF.

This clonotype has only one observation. The CDR3 protein is CVAGFTYEQYF. CDR3 in DNA: TGTGTAGCGGGATTTACCTACGAGCAGTACTTC. The chain has TRBV6-6 and TRBJ2-7, with 8 nucleotides matching TRBD2. This CDR3 has 11 amino acids. Looked up from germline, CDR1 is MNHNY and CDR2 is SVGAGI (reference sequence).

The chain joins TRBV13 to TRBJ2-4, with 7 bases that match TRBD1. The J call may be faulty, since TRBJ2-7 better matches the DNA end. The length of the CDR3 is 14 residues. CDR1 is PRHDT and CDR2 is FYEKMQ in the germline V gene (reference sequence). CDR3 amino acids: CASSSERTGYEQYF. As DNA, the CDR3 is TGTGCCAGCAGCTCGGAAAGGACAGGCTACGAGCAGTACTTC.

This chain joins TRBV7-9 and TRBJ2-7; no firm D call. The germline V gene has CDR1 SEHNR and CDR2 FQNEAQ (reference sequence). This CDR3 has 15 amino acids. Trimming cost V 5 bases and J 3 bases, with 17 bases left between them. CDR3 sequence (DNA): TGTGCCAGCAGCCCGTCGGTAGGCGTAGGCTACGAGCAGTACTTC. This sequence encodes CASSPSVGVGYEQYF. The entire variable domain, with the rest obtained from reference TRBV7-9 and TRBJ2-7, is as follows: DTGVSQNPRHKITKRGQNVTFRCDPISEHNRLYWYRQTLGQGPEFLTYFQNEAQLEKSRLLSDRFSAERPKGSFSTLEIQRTEQGDSAMYLCASSPSVGVGYEQYFGPGTRLTVT.

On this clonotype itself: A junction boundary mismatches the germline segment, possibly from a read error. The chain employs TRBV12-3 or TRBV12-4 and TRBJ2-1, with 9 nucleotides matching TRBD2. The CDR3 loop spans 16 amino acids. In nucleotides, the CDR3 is TGTGCCAGCCGGGGGATTAGCGGGAGCTCCTACAATGAGCAGCTCTTC. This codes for CASRGISGSSYNEQLF.

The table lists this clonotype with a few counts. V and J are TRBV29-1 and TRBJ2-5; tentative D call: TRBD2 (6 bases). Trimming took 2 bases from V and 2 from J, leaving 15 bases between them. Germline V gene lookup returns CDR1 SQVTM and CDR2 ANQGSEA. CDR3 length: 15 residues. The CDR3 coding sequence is TGCAGCGTTGAACTGGCGGGGAAACCTCAAGAGACCCAGTACTTC. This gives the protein CSVELAGKPQETQYF.

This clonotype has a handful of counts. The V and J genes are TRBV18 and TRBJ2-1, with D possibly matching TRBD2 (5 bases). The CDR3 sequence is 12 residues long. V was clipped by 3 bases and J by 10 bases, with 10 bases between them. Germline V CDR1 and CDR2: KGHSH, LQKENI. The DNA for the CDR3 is TGTGCCAGCTCACCGATTACTAGGGAGCAGTTCTTC. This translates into CASSPITREQFF.

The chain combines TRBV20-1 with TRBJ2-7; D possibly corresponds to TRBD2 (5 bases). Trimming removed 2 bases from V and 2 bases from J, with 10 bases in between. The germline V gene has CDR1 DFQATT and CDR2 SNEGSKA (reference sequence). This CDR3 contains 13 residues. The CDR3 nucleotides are TGCAGTGCTAGACAACCACTAGCCTACGAGCAGTACTTC. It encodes CSARQPLAYEQYF.

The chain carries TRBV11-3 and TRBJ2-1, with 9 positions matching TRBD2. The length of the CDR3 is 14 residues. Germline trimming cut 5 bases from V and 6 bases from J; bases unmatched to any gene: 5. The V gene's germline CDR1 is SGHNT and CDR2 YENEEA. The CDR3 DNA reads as TGTGCCAGCAGCCAGGGACTAGCAAGCAATGAGCAGTTCTTC. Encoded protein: CASSQGLASNEQFF.